These 24 T cell receptor beta chains share one sample of origin, sequenced in a study of shared clonotypes between healthy human individuals. The method was immunoSEQ multiplex PCR; TCRdb's version includes in-frame clones alone and lacks a portion of them. The repertoire holds roughly 2.1 million clones, around 93% seen once, with approximately 1.7% in the top ten. Naive CD8 populations comprised CD45RO-negative cells positively selected for CCR7, excluding terminally differentiated effector memory CD45RA+ cells. Sequencing was performed on naive CD8+ T cells from PBMCs. Every receptor here comes from a man aged 18 to 30 in good health. Some clones in this sample may be carry-over from other donors' samples.

As regards this clone: This specimen includes other DNA sequences encoding the same CDR3. The chain couples TRBV28 to TRBJ2-7, with 11 bases fitting TRBD1. Germline CDR1 MDHEN, CDR2 SYDVKM. There are 15 residues in the CDR3. The V segment lost 6 bases and the J segment 2 bases; nucleotides outside the gene matches: 6. The CDR3 region has the DNA TGTGCCAGCAGGAGCCCGGGACAGGGGGCCTACGAGCAGTACTTC. Protein: CASRSPGQGAYEQYF.

This chain uses TRBV27 with TRBJ2-7, with 7 bases lining up with TRBD1. The ends lost 0 bases at V and 4 bases at J; junction bases unmatched: 9. CDR3 length: 16 amino acids. Per the germline V gene, CDR1 is MNHEY and CDR2 is SMNVEV (reference sequence). The CDR3 DNA reads as TGTGCCAGCAGTTTATCGGGGAGACAGGGAACTTACGAGCAGTACTTC. Translation gives CASSLSGRQGTYEQYF.

The chain links TRBV15 to TRBJ2-2; 10 bases are shared with TRBD2. CDR3 size: 18 residues. The V gene's germline CDR1 is LNHNV and CDR2 YYDKDF (reference sequence). With V trimmed by 5 bases and J by 2 bases, 11 bases remained unmatched. The CDR3 region is CATSWTGLALINTGELFF. CDR3 sequence (DNA): TGTGCCACCAGCTGGACGGGACTAGCGCTAATTAACACCGGGGAGCTGTTTTTT. Complete variable domain (other parts from reference TRBV15 and TRBJ2-2): DAMVIQNPRYQVTQFGKPVTLSCSQTLNHNVMYWYQQKSSQAPKLLFHYYDKDFNNEADTPDNFQSRRPNTSFCFLDIRSPGLGDTAMYLCATSWTGLALINTGELFFGEGSRLTVL.

This chain joins TRBV9 and TRBJ2-1, with 7 nucleotides matching TRBD2. This CDR3 has 13 amino acids. Germline trimming cut 5 bases from V and 7 bases from J; bases unmatched to any gene: 6. CDR1 SGDLS and CDR2 YYNGEE come from the germline V gene. In DNA form, the CDR3 reads TGTGCCAGCAGGACAAGGGGAGGGAATGAGCAGTTCTTC. Its protein is CASRTRGGNEQFF.

V usage is TRBV7-9 and J usage is TRBJ1-1, with TRBD1 as a possible D gene (6 bases). CDR3 length: 15 residues. The germline CDR1 and CDR2 sequences are SEHNR and FQNEAQ (reference sequence). V was shortened by 6 bases and J by 0 bases, with 14 bases between the two germline ends. The CDR3 DNA reads as TGTGCCAGCAGGCCAGGGACAACGTTGAACACTGAAGCTTTCTTT. Its translation: CASRPGTTLNTEAFF.

J is TRBJ1-1 and V is TRBV30; 8 bases fit TRBD1. CDR1 and CDR2 from the germline V gene are GTSNPN and SVGIG (reference sequence). After removal of 5 bases from V and 4 bases from J, the junction contained 6 bases not matched to a gene. The CDR3 consists of 13 residues. The CDR3 sequence: CAWGQGTSTEAFF. The CDR3 DNA reads TGTGCCTGGGGACAGGGTACAAGCACTGAAGCTTTCTTT.

CDR3 sequence (DNA): TGTGCCAGCAGCCCGACTAACTATGGCTACACCTTC. The encoded protein is CASSPTNYGYTF. The chain has TRBV5-6 and TRBJ1-2; D unclear. The CDR3 covers 12 residues. V lost 4 bases to trimming and J lost 0 bases, with 4 bases between them. Germline assignment: CDR1 SGHDT and CDR2 YYEEEE.

The CDR3 DNA reads TGTGCTAGTGGTTTGGAGGTGAACACTGAAGCTTTCTTT. Its translation: CASGLEVNTEAFF. The V and J genes are TRBV12-5 and TRBJ1-1; D unclear. Germline V CDR1 and CDR2: LGHNT, FRNRAP. Trimming removed 1 base at V and 0 bases at J, with 3 bases between. The CDR3 consists of 13 residues.

About this clone itself: In the same sample, other DNA sequences code for this CDR3. V usage is TRBV7-9 and J usage is TRBJ2-1; a possible D gene is TRBD2 (6 bases). The V end lost 0 bases, the J end lost 3 bases, and 6 bases lay between the germline ends. The CDR3 consists of 14 residues. Germline V lookup: CDR1 SEHNR, CDR2 FQNEAQ (reference sequence). The CDR3 sequence: CASSLAGGYNEQFF. For the CDR3, the DNA is TGTGCCAGCAGCTTAGCGGGGGGCTACAATGAGCAGTTCTTC.

This clone has just a few counts. The chain couples TRBV27 to TRBJ2-7; TRBD1 matches at 10 bases. This CDR3 spans 14 amino acids. CDR1 and CDR2 from the germline V gene are MNHEY and SMNVEV (reference sequence). V was pared by 4 bases and J by 2 bases, with 2 bases of the junction left unmatched. As DNA, the CDR3 is TGTGCCAGCAGTTGGACAGGGGGGGCCTACGAGCAGTACTTC. It specifies CASSWTGGAYEQYF.

The CDR3 spells CASGPVGHGGELFF. The DNA for the CDR3 is TGTGCTAGTGGCCCAGTGGGGCACGGCGGGGAGCTGTTTTTT. This chain connects TRBV12-5 to TRBJ2-2, with D maybe TRBD1 (5 bases). Germline V gene data show CDR1 as LGHNT and CDR2 as FRNRAP. Trimming pared 6 bases from V and 7 bases from J, leaving 15 bases between. The CDR3 totals 14 residues.

The chain employs TRBV7-9 and TRBJ2-1, with D possibly TRBD1 on 6 matching bases. Trimming left V 5 bases short and J 10 bases short, with 30 bases between. The CDR3 totals 18 residues. Germline lookup yields CDR1 SEHNR and CDR2 FQNEAQ (reference sequence). The CDR3 sequence: CASSPPRTETEGVGEQFF. The CDR3 coding sequence is TGTGCCAGCAGCCCGCCTCGGACAGAGACAGAGGGGGTCGGCGAGCAGTTCTTC.

The chain employs TRBV27 and TRBJ1-2, with TRBD1 as a possible D gene (6 bases). V was clipped by 2 bases and J by 3 bases, with 28 bases between them. Germline assignment: CDR1 MNHEY and CDR2 SMNVEV (reference sequence). This CDR3 comprises 20 residues. The CDR3 region is CASSLVSLRGISGVDYGYTF. CDR3 bases: TGTGCCAGCAGTTTAGTATCCCTAAGGGGGATCAGTGGAGTCGACTATGGCTACACCTTC.

The CDR3: CASSPERGRGHEQYF. The CDR3, as DNA: TGTGCCAGCAGCCCTGAGCGGGGCAGGGGCCACGAGCAGTACTTC. The genes are TRBV9 and TRBJ2-7, with D possibly matching TRBD2 (7 bases). The germline V and J ends were trimmed by 4 bases and 5 bases, with 19 bases remaining between them. CDR1 is SGDLS, CDR2 YYNGEE, per germline. There are 15 residues in the CDR3. Using reference TRBV9 and TRBJ2-7 for the parts outside the CDR3, the full variable domain is DSGVTQTPKHLITATGQRVTLRCSPRSGDLSVYWYQQSLDQGLQFLIQYYNGEERAKGNILERFSAQQFPDLHSELNLSSLELGDSALYFCASSPERGRGHEQYFGPGTRLTVT.

The gene calls are TRBV28 and TRBJ2-3; D remains ambiguous. CDR1 MDHEN and CDR2 SYDVKM come from the germline V gene. V gave up 3 bases and J gave up 5 bases, with 6 bases separating them. The CDR3 length is 12 residues. CDR3 DNA: TGTGCCAGCAGTTTTTGGCTAGATACGCAGTATTTT. It translates to CASSFWLDTQYF.

V gene TRBV9 combines with J gene TRBJ2-5; 10 bases fit TRBD1. The J call is uncertain, as TRBJ2-7 better fits the DNA end. From germline, CDR1 is SGDLS and CDR2 YYNGEE. This CDR3 spans 15 amino acids. The CDR3 sequence is CASSEVGTGASEQYF. The CDR3 DNA reads TGTGCCAGCAGCGAGGTTGGGACAGGGGCCAGCGAGCAGTACTTC.

The V call is TRBV5-4, the J call TRBJ2-3, with 7 positions matching TRBD2. Germline values: CDR1 SGHNT, CDR2 YYREEE (reference sequence). J was trimmed by 5 bases and V by 4 bases; bases with no gene match: 10. The CDR3 runs 15 residues. The DNA of the CDR3 is TGTGCCAGCAGCATCAAGCGGGAAAGAATAGATACGCAGTATTTT. This sequence encodes CASSIKRERIDTQYF.

The chain employs TRBV28 and TRBJ2-4; 10 bases are shared with TRBD1. Germline V gene lookup returns CDR1 MDHEN and CDR2 SYDVKM. CDR3 length: 17 amino acids. V lost 6 bases, J lost 6 bases, and 14 bases stayed unmatched. This CDR3 is CASSPETGGLGTNIQYF. The CDR3 DNA follows: TGTGCCAGCAGCCCTGAGACAGGGGGCTTAGGGACAAACATTCAGTACTTC.

This chain connects TRBV6-5 to TRBJ2-7, with D tentatively TRBD1 or TRBD2 (6 bases each). CDR3 length: 16 amino acids. V was trimmed by 0 bases and J by 1 base, leaving 13 bases between them. Per germline, CDR1 MNHEY and CDR2 SVGAGI. This chain's CDR3 is CASSYSRGEGSYEQYF. The CDR3, as DNA: TGTGCCAGCAGTTACTCGAGGGGGGAAGGATCCTACGAGCAGTACTTC.

J is TRBJ1-1 and V is TRBV6-5, with unresolved D. Germline V CDR1 and CDR2: MNHEY, SVGAGI. The CDR3 covers 15 residues. Trimming stripped 0 bases from V and 1 base from J, with 9 bases between. CDR3: CASSYSDSPNTEAFF. The CDR3 region has the DNA TGTGCCAGCAGTTACTCGGATAGCCCGAACACTGAAGCTTTCTTT.

The chain carries TRBV28 and TRBJ2-1; D not resolved. The length of the CDR3 is 16 residues. The V end lost 1 base, the J end lost 0 bases, and 10 bases lay between the germline ends. Germline loops: CDR1 MDHEN, CDR2 SYDVKM. The CDR3: CASSLSLRSSYNEQFF. CDR3 nucleotide sequence: TGTGCCAGCAGTTTATCTCTCCGTAGCTCCTACAATGAGCAGTTCTTC.

The chain uses TRBV28 and TRBJ1-2; the match to TRBD1 covers 8 bases. Germline values: CDR1 MDHEN, CDR2 SYDVKM. V was clipped by 2 bases and J by 8 bases; unmatched bases: 7. The CDR3 runs to 14 residues. The CDR3 DNA follows: TGTGCCAGCAGTTTAGAGGGACAGGCGGTAGGCTACACCTTC. Encoded protein: CASSLEGQAVGYTF.

Of note for this clone: In the same sample, other DNA sequences code for this CDR3. The chain carries TRBV13 and TRBJ2-1, with D unresolved. Germline V CDR1 and CDR2: PRHDT, FYEKMQ (reference sequence). V lost 6 bases, J lost 5 bases, and 8 bases lay in between. There are 12 residues in the CDR3. This CDR3 reads CASSFRNNEQFF. The CDR3 nucleotides are TGTGCCAGCAGTTTTAGGAACAATGAGCAGTTCTTC.

The chain links TRBV29-1 to TRBJ2-1; no clear D gene. The CDR3 contains 13 residues. Germline loops: CDR1 SQVTM, CDR2 ANQGSEA. V dropped 3 bases and J dropped 2 bases, with 8 bases sitting between them. CDR3 sequence (DNA): TGCAGCGTTGATCCCCTAACCTACAATGAGCAGTTCTTC. Its translation: CSVDPLTYNEQFF.